This TCR beta chain was sequenced in a study of blood T cell repertoires in COVID-19. For the study at large: Acute and convalescent COVID-19 specimens originated in the United States, Italy and Spain. In each case, the material was cDNA or gDNA derived from T cells, B-cell-depleted T cells, or PBMCs.

This CDR3 region has 15 residues. The germline V and J ends were trimmed by 5 bases and 3 bases, with 16 bases remaining between them. Germline assignment: CDR1 SGHAT and CDR2 FQNNGV. Source study methods: Nucleated cell number was recorded as an estimate derived from reference gene primer amplification. The table came from immunoSEQ multiplex PCR; TCRdb's copy has only in-frame clones and leaves some out. V, J and clone size are taken as reported in that table, and D and trimming were inferred from the DNA itself. In the table there are around 140,000 clones, approximately 84% of which are singletons.

The chain has TRBV11-2 and TRBJ1-1; maybe TRBD1 (6 bases). The material sequenced was peripheral blood. This clonotype was sampled from a woman aged 60-70 years with acute or convalescent COVID-19. The CDR3 loop reads CASSRGHRAYTEAFF. The CDR3 nucleotides are TGTGCCAGCAGCCGTGGCCACAGGGCCTACACTGAAGCTTTCTTT.